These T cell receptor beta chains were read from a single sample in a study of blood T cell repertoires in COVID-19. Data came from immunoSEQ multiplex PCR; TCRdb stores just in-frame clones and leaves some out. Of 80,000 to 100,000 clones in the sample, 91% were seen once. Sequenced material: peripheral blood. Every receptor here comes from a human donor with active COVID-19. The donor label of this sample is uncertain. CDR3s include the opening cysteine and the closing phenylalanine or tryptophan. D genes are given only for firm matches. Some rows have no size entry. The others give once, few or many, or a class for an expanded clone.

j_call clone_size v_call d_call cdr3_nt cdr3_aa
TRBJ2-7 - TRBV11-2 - TGTGCCAGCAGCTTGACACCCTCCTACGAGCAGTACTTC CASSLTPSYEQYF
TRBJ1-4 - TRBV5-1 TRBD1 TGCGCCAGCAGCTCAGGACAGGGTTCTGAAAAACTGTTTTTT CASSSGQGSEKLFF
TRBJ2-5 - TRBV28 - TGTGCCAGCAGTTTCCAGGAGACCCAGTACTTC CASSFQETQYF
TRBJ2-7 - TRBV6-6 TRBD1 TGTGCCAGCACCTCTTCAGGAGACAGGGGGCACGGGGAGCAGTACTTC CASTSSGDRGHGEQYF
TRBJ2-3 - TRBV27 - TGTGCCAGCAGTTTAAGTTCCAGGAGCACAGATACGCAGTATTTT CASSLSSRSTDTQYF
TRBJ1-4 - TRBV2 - TGTGCCAGCAGTGAGCAGGCAGATAATGAAAAACTGTTTTTT CASSEQADNEKLFF
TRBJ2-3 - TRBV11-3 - TGTGCCAGCAGCCTGAGGGGATTAGGGGGACAAGATACGCAGTATTTT CASSLRGLGGQDTQYF
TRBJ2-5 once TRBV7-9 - TGTGCCAGCAGCACGTTCAGGGCGGGGGAGACCCAGTACTTC CASSTFRAGETQYF
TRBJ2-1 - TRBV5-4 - TGTGCCAGCAGCCCCTCCCGGATTCCTAGCCCGCAGTTCTTC CASSPSRIPSPQFF
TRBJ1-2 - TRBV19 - TGTGCCAGTACTTCAACGAGATCGACAGCTGATTATGGCTACACCTTC CASTSTRSTADYGYTF
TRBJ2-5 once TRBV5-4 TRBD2 TGTGCCAGCAGCTCGGGACTAGCGGGCCCGGGAACCCAGTACTTC CASSSGLAGPGTQYF
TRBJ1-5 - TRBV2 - TGTGCCAGCAGCGCAGGGTACAATCAGCCCCAGCATTTT CASSAGYNQPQHF
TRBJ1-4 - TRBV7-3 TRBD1 TGTGCCAGCAGCCCTACAGGGGCAACTAATGAAAAACTGTTTTTT CASSPTGATNEKLFF
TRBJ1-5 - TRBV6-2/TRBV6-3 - TGTGCCAGCAGTTACTCGGCGATTCGACAGTTCAATCAGCCCCAGCATTTT CASSYSAIRQFNQPQHF
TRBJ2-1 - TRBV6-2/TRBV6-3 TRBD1 TGTGCCAGCAGTTACTACAGGGGGGCCGCCAATGAGCAGTTCTTC CASSYYRGAANEQFF
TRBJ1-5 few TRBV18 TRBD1 TGTGCCAGCTCACTACTCGGACAGGCTATATATAGCAATCAGCCCCAGCATTTT CASSLLGQAIYSNQPQHF
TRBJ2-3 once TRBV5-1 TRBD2 TGCGCCAGCAGCTCCGCAGTGCGGGGGAGTGGAGATACGCAGTATTTT CASSSAVRGSGDTQYF
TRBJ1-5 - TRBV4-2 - TGTGCCAGCAGCCAATATTTTCGACAGGATAATCAGCCCCAGCATTTT CASSQYFRQDNQPQHF
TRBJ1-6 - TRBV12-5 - TGTGCTAGTGGTTTAGGGAGGCAAAACTATAATTCACCCCTCCACTTT CASGLGRQNYNSPLHF
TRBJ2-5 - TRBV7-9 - TGTGCCAGCAGCCACGTAGGGAGACAGGACTGGGAGACCCAGTACTTC CASSHVGRQDWETQYF
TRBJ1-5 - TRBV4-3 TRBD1 TGCGCCAGCAGCCTACAGCCCTGGACAGGGGGCGAAAGCAATCAGCCCCAGCATTTT CASSLQPWTGGESNQPQHF
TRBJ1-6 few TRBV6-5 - TGTGCCAGCAGGCGTTCCTATAATTCACCCCTCCACTTT CASRRSYNSPLHF
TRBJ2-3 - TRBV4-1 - TGCGCCAGCAGCCAAGGATATAGAGGACAGCGCACAGATACGCAGTATTTT CASSQGYRGQRTDTQYF
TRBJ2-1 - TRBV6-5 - TGTGCCAGCAGTCCGACCTGGGACTTCGACAATGAGCAGTTCTTC CASSPTWDFDNEQFF